This T cell receptor (beta chain) came from a study of CD8 T cells in ankylosing spondylitis. General observations from the study: It was reported that disease-linked clones were significantly enriched in matched ankylosing spondylitis synovial fluid. Seven or eight highly homologous variants formed a TCR beta motif that appeared characteristic of ankylosing spondylitis blood. Past research had described some motif variants in reactive arthritis synovial fluid and blood.

Germline V CDR1 and CDR2: ENHRY, SYGVKD. CDR3 length: 14 amino acids. From the 5' RACE reads, TCRdb called clonotypes with MiXCR, one entry per CDR3 protein. The sample shows 700,000 to 850,000 distinct CDR3 sequences, 10% to 15% of them seen only once. This clonotype was seen many times. Its antigen remains unidentified. One end of the junction varies from germline; a read error may be responsible. The source of this sequence is a male donor with ankylosing spondylitis. Sequencing input: blood, either unsorted or a sorted T cell fraction (not recorded which). The V gene is TRBV10-3, the J gene TRBJ2-7, with TRBD1 matching 10 bases. The CDR3 DNA is TGTGCCATCCGTGATCGGGACAGGGGCTACGAGCAGTACTTC. Translation: CAIRDRDRGYEQYF.